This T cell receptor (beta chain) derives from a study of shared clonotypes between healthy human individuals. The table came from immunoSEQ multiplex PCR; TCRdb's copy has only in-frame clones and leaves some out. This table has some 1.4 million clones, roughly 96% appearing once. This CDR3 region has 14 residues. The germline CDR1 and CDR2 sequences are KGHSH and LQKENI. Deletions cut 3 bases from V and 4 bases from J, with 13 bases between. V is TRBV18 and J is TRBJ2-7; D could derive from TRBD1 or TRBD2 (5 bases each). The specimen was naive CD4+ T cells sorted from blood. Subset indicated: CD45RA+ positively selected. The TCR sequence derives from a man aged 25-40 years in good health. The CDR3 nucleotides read TGTGCCAGCTCACCGAAGGCAGGGAGATACGAGCAGTACTTC. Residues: CASSPKAGRYEQYF.